The 29 T cell receptor beta chains reported below all come from one sample, sequenced in a study of cytomegalovirus exposure and HLA in healthy donors. The table came from immunoSEQ multiplex PCR; TCRdb's copy has only in-frame clones and leaves some out. The sample lists some 140,000 clones, about 90% occurring once. Source material: PBMCs. These TCRs come from a man between 18 and 29 years old in good health and CMV-seronegative.

The chain links TRBV18 to TRBJ1-1; possible D gene TRBD1, 5 bases. Deletions cut 2 bases from V and 4 bases from J, with 20 bases between. Germline CDR1 and CDR2: KGHSH and LQKENI. This CDR3 is built from 17 residues. CDR3 in DNA: TGTGCCAGCTCACCAGACAGACCTGCAGCCTTCGTCACTGAAGCTTTCTTT. It yields the protein CASSPDRPAAFVTEAFF.

This chain links TRBV4-2 with TRBJ2-1, with 7 bases that match TRBD2. Per germline, CDR1 LGHNA and CDR2 YNFKEQ. The length of the CDR3 is 16 residues. J gave up 6 bases and V 0 bases, and 8 bases lay outside the gene matches. CDR3 bases: TGTGCCAGCAGCCAAGATCTGGGGGGGGACCTCAATGAGCAGTTCTTC. It translates to CASSQDLGGDLNEQFF.

The V call is TRBV28, the J call TRBJ2-7, with a tentative D call TRBD2 (6 bases). Germline V gives CDR1 MDHEN, CDR2 SYDVKM. The V and J ends lost 5 bases and 5 bases respectively, with 13 bases between them. This CDR3 region has 13 residues. The CDR3 loop is CASSTRGTHEQYF. The CDR3 DNA reads as TGTGCCAGCAGTACGCGCGGGACCCACGAGCAGTACTTC.

This clone occurred once. This rearrangement joins TRBV14 to TRBJ1-2, with 8 bases lining up with TRBD1. This CDR3 contains 14 residues. CDR1 and CDR2 (germline): SGHDN, FVKESK. Trimming removed 2 bases from V and 3 bases from J; junction bases left unmatched: 2. CDR3 sequence reads: CASSQMTGDYGYTF. As DNA, the CDR3 is TGTGCCAGCAGCCAAATGACAGGGGACTATGGCTACACCTTC.

The chain is built from TRBV5-6 and TRBJ2-1; D gene uncertain. The germline V and J ends were trimmed by 6 bases and 5 bases, with 15 bases remaining between them. Per germline, CDR1 SGHDT and CDR2 YYEEEE. The CDR3 totals 14 residues. CDR3 protein: CASTRGFGNNEQFF. In nucleotides, the CDR3 is TGTGCCAGCACCCGAGGTTTCGGAAACAATGAGCAGTTCTTC.

The V call is TRBV6-1, the J call TRBJ2-2, with 10 bases lining up with TRBD2. V gave up 8 bases and J gave up 7 bases; unmatched junction bases: 10. CDR1 is MNHNS, CDR2 SASEGT, per germline. This CDR3 has 15 amino acids. As DNA, the CDR3 is TGTGCCAGCCTTGAGCTAGCGGGGGTTGACGGGGAGCTGTTTTTT. It translates to CASLELAGVDGELFF.

The CDR3 sequence is CASRDRTLYEQYF. The CDR3, as DNA: TGTGCCAGCAGGGACAGGACCTTGTACGAGCAGTACTTC. V usage is TRBV2 and J usage is TRBJ2-7; 7 bases map to TRBD1. With 6 bases clipped from V and 4 bases from J, the junction kept 6 bases outside the gene matches. Germline CDR1 and CDR2: SNHLY and FYNNEI. This CDR3 is 13 amino acids long. Full variable domain (remainder filled in from reference TRBV2 and TRBJ2-7): EPEVTQTPSHQVTQMGQEVILRCVPISNHLYFYWYRQILGQKVEFLVSFYNNEISEKSEIFDDQFSVERPDGSNFTLKIRSTKLEDSAMYFCASRDRTLYEQYFGPGTRLTVT.

V usage is TRBV5-5 and J usage is TRBJ2-7, with D unresolved. V shed 6 bases and J shed 6 bases, with 19 bases lying between them. CDR1 SGHKS and CDR2 YYEKEE come from the germline V gene (reference sequence). This CDR3 is built from 14 residues. For the CDR3, the DNA is TGTGCCAGCACCTATCTACCCCCCTTTCGCGAGCAGTACTTC. Translating it yields CASTYLPPFREQYF.

This clone was recorded a few times. J is TRBJ1-1 and V is TRBV9, with D possibly being TRBD1 (6 bases). Germline assignment: CDR1 SGDLS and CDR2 YYNGEE. V was clipped by 0 bases and J by 5 bases, with 14 bases between them. The CDR3 runs to 15 residues. The CDR3 DNA reads TGTGCCAGCAGCGTAGATGTCAGGGGAGGGACTGAAGCTTTCTTT. Translation: CASSVDVRGGTEAFF.

V and J are TRBV2 and TRBJ1-5; 9 nucleotides match TRBD1. The CDR3 is 17 residues long. Germline V gene sequence: CDR1 SNHLY, CDR2 FYNNEI. Trimming took 6 bases from V and 0 from J; bases not matched to a gene: 9. The CDR3 DNA reads TGTGCCAGCAGGAGACAGGGGGGCCGCCATAGCAATCAGCCCCAGCATTTT. Protein sequence: CASRRQGGRHSNQPQHF.

This clone was picked up a small number of times. The chain combines TRBV10-3 with TRBJ2-1; 7 bases agree with TRBD1. The CDR3 runs 14 residues. Germline trimming cut 3 bases from V and 9 bases from J; bases unmatched to any gene: 8. CDR1 and CDR2 (germline): ENHRY, SYGVKD. CDR3 residues: CAISDPVSGGEQFF. CDR3 DNA sequence: TGTGCCATCAGTGATCCAGTATCAGGGGGTGAGCAGTTCTTC.

The chain combines TRBV25-1 with TRBJ2-7; no clear D gene. From germline, CDR1 is MGHDK and CDR2 SYGVNS. The CDR3 is 13 amino acids. V lost 2 bases and J 5 bases, leaving 10 bases between the germline ends. The CDR3 DNA reads TGTGCCAGCAGTGAACCGCGCGGAGACGAGCAGTACTTC. It translates to CASSEPRGDEQYF.

The rearrangement uses TRBV6-5 and TRBJ2-3; weak D call: TRBD1 (6 bases). CDR3 length: 15 residues. CDR1 and CDR2 from the germline V gene are MNHEY and SVGAGI. The ends were cut back, 5 bases at V and 8 bases at J, with 20 bases in the middle. CDR3 bases: TGTGCCAGCAGTCAGATGACAGGCCGACATGGTACGCAGTATTTT. It specifies CASSQMTGRHGTQYF.

This clone was counted between two and nine times. V is TRBV7-8 and J is TRBJ1-6; D remains ambiguous. Germline V gene sequence: CDR1 SGHVS, CDR2 FQNEAQ. The length of the CDR3 is 13 residues. V was trimmed by 7 bases and J by 7 bases, leaving 11 bases between them. The CDR3 reads CASTWLLNSPLHF. As DNA, the CDR3 is TGTGCCAGCACCTGGCTTTTGAATTCACCCCTCCACTTT.

This clone was found many times. This sequence joins TRBV4-3 and TRBJ1-4; D is possibly TRBD1 (5 bases). Trimming pared 4 bases from V and 2 bases from J, leaving 20 bases between. The CDR3 is 18 residues long. CDR1 is LGHNA and CDR2 is YSLEER in the germline V gene. CDR3 nucleotides: TGCGCCAGCAGCCTCGGGGGGACCCAGGGTACTACTAATGAAAAACTGTTTTTT. Translated: CASSLGGTQGTTNEKLFF.

This clone was seen more than once but under ten times. The chain employs TRBV25-1 and TRBJ1-5, with TRBD1 matching over 8 bases. V shed 3 bases, J shed 1 base, and the junction held 11 bases outside the gene matches. Germline CDR1 is MGHDK and CDR2 is SYGVNS. The CDR3 has 18 residues. The CDR3 DNA sequence: TGTGCCAGCAGTGACTCCCGGTTTGACAGGGGAAGCAATCAGCCCCAGCATTTT. It specifies CASSDSRFDRGSNQPQHF.

V gene TRBV2 combines with J gene TRBJ1-1, with 8 nucleotides matching TRBD1. The CDR3 has 13 residues. Germline V gives CDR1 SNHLY, CDR2 FYNNEI. With V trimmed by 9 bases and J by 8 bases, 11 bases remained unmatched. The CDR3 nucleotides read TGTGCCAGTATTTTGGACAGGGCGAGGGAAGCTTTCTTT. Its translation: CASILDRAREAFF. The variable domain in full, with the rest retrieved from reference TRBV2 and TRBJ1-1, is EPEVTQTPSHQVTQMGQEVILRCVPISNHLYFYWYRQILGQKVEFLVSFYNNEISEKSEIFDDQFSVERPDGSNFTLKIRSTKLEDSAMYFCASILDRAREAFFGQGTRLTVV.

The genes are TRBV19 and TRBJ2-3; the match to TRBD2 covers 8 bases. V lost 1 base to trimming and J lost 6 bases; unmatched junction nucleotides: 0. Looked up from germline, CDR1 is LNHDA and CDR2 is SQIVND (reference sequence). There are 13 residues in the CDR3. The CDR3 sequence is CASSIAGGDTQYF. DNA for the CDR3: TGTGCCAGTAGTATAGCGGGAGGGGATACGCAGTATTTT.

The CDR3 loop is CASSFRGFGEQFF. As DNA, the CDR3 is TGTGCCAGCAGTTTTCGGGGTTTCGGTGAGCAGTTCTTC. The chain has TRBV6-5 and TRBJ2-1, with D maybe TRBD2 (5 bases). The CDR3 runs 13 residues. V was shortened by 4 bases and J by 9 bases, with 13 bases between the two germline ends. From germline, CDR1 is MNHEY and CDR2 SVGAGI.

This chain joins TRBV27 and TRBJ2-5; TRBD1 aligns across 10 bases. With V trimmed by 3 bases and J by 4 bases, 8 bases remained unmatched. CDR3 length: 16 amino acids. Germline assignment: CDR1 MNHEY and CDR2 SMNVEV (reference sequence). In DNA, the CDR3 is TGTGCCAGCAGTTTGGCTTGGGACAGGGGTATAGAGACCCAGTACTTC. This gives the protein CASSLAWDRGIETQYF.

The chain links TRBV28 to TRBJ2-1; possibly TRBD2 for D (5 bases). CDR3 length equals 14 residues. Germline V gene data show CDR1 as MDHEN and CDR2 as SYDVKM. Trimming removed 3 bases at V and 7 bases at J, with 13 bases between. CDR3 residues: CASSFLGGSNEQFF. The CDR3 coding sequence is TGTGCCAGCAGTTTTCTAGGAGGTTCGAATGAGCAGTTCTTC. The full variable domain, rest sourced from reference TRBV28 and TRBJ2-1, is DVKVTQSSRYLVKRTGEKVFLECVQDMDHENMFWYRQDPGLGLRLIYFSYDVKMKEKGDIPEGYSVSREKKERFSLILESASTNQTSMYLCASSFLGGSNEQFFGPGTRLTVL.

V usage is TRBV9 and J usage is TRBJ2-7; the D gene is possibly TRBD2 (6 bases). Germline V CDR1 and CDR2: SGDLS, YYNGEE. The ends were cut back, 0 bases at V and 0 bases at J, with 10 bases in the middle. The CDR3 runs to 15 residues. CDR3 amino acids: CASSVGGTSSYEQYF. In nucleotides, the CDR3 is TGTGCCAGCAGCGTAGGCGGGACCAGCTCCTACGAGCAGTACTTC.

V usage is TRBV7-9 and J usage is TRBJ2-5; D perhaps matches TRBD1 (5 bases). The CDR3 length is 12 residues. Looked up from germline, CDR1 is SEHNR and CDR2 is FQNEAQ (reference sequence). Deletions cut 5 bases from V and 6 bases from J, with 10 bases between. The CDR3 DNA is TGTGCCAGCAGCCTTCAGGGAAAGACCCAGTACTTC. Translation: CASSLQGKTQYF. The entire variable domain, with the rest obtained from reference TRBV7-9 and TRBJ2-5, is as follows: DTGVSQNPRHKITKRGQNVTFRCDPISEHNRLYWYRQTLGQGPEFLTYFQNEAQLEKSRLLSDRFSAERPKGSFSTLEIQRTEQGDSAMYLCASSLQGKTQYFGPGTRLLVL.

This clone has only a few counts. The genes are TRBV28 and TRBJ2-7; 10 bases match TRBD1. Looked up from germline, CDR1 is MDHEN and CDR2 is SYDVKM. J gave up 7 bases and V 4 bases, and 10 bases lay outside the gene matches. This CDR3 has 15 residues. CDR3 amino acids: CASSSGGTGAGEQYF. CDR3 nucleotide sequence: TGTGCCAGCAGTTCGGGGGGGACAGGGGCTGGAGAGCAGTACTTC.

Only one count was recorded for this clone. This chain joins TRBV5-6 and TRBJ1-2; D is undetermined. The germline V gene encodes CDR1 SGHDT and CDR2 YYEEEE. Trimming took 4 bases from V and 7 from J, leaving 14 bases between them. The CDR3 is made up of 13 amino acids. The CDR3 DNA reads as TGTGCCAGCAGCCCGACCCCGACTAGTGGCTACACCTTC. Its protein is CASSPTPTSGYTF.

The chain links TRBV5-1 to TRBJ1-6, with TRBD1 identical over 9 bases. This CDR3 comprises 12 residues. CDR1 and CDR2 (germline): SGHRS, YFSETQ. J lost 7 bases, V lost 7 bases, and 0 bases had no gene match. The CDR3 sequence: CASGTGNSPLHF. CDR3 bases: TGCGCCAGCGGGACAGGGAATTCACCCCTCCACTTT.

The CDR3 region is CASSVAAGEKLFF. The DNA for the CDR3 is TGTGCCAGCAGCGTAGCTGCGGGCGAAAAACTGTTTTTT. This chain uses TRBV9 with TRBJ1-4; D is uncertain. Germline CDR1 and CDR2: SGDLS and YYNGEE. Trimming pared 0 bases from V and 8 bases from J, leaving 8 bases between. CDR3 length: 13 amino acids.

V is TRBV20-1 and J is TRBJ2-7, with a possible D match to TRBD2 (5 bases). There are 11 residues in the CDR3. V lost 4 bases, J lost 7 bases, and 11 bases lay in between. CDR1 and CDR2 from the germline V gene are DFQATT and SNEGSKA (reference sequence). The chain's CDR3 is CSATSWEEQYF. In DNA form, the CDR3 reads TGCAGTGCTACCAGCTGGGAGGAGCAGTACTTC.

The rearrangement uses TRBV6-4 and TRBJ2-1, with 13 bases aligning to TRBD2. The CDR3 is 17 amino acids. The V gene's germline CDR1 is MRHNA and CDR2 SNTAGT. V gave up 0 bases and J gave up 8 bases; unmatched junction bases: 7. The CDR3 protein is CASSDSRLAGGSDEQFF. DNA for the CDR3: TGTGCCAGCAGTGACTCGAGACTAGCGGGGGGCTCCGATGAGCAGTTCTTC.